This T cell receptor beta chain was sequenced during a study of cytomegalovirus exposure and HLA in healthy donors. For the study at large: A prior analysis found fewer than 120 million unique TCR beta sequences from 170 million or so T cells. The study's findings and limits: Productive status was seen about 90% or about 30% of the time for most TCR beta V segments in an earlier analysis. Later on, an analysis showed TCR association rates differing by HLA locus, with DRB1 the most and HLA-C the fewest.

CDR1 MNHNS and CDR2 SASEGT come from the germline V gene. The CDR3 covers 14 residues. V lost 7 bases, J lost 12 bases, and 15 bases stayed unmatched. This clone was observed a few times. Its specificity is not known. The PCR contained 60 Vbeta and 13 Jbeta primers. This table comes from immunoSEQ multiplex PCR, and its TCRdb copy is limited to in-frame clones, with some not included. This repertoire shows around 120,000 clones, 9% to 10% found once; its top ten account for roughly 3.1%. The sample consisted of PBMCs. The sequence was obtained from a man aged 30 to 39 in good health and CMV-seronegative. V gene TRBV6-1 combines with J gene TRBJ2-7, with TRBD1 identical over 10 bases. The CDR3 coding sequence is TGTGCCAGCAAGGCTTTTTTGGGACAGGGGTTCGTGTACTTC. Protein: CASKAFLGQGFVYF.